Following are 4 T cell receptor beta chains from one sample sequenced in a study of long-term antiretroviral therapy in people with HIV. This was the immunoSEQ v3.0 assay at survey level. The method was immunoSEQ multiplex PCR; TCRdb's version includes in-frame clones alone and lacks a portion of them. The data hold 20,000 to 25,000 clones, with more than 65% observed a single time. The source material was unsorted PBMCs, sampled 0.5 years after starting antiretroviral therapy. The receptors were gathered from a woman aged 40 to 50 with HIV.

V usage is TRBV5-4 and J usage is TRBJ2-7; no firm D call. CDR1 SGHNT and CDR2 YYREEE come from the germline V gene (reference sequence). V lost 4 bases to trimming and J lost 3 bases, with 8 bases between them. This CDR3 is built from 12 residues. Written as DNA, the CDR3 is TGTGCCAGCAGCAAACGAGACTACGAGCAGTACTTC. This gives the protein CASSKRDYEQYF.

For the CDR3, the DNA is TGTGCCAGTAGTACAACTAGCGGGGAGGCAGATACGCAGTATTTT. Its translation is CASSTTSGEADTQYF. The V and J genes are TRBV19 and TRBJ2-3; the match to TRBD2 covers 10 bases. The CDR3 has 15 residues. The junction had 5 bases not matched to a gene; V was cut back by 4 bases and J by 4 bases. CDR1 is LNHDA, CDR2 SQIVND, per germline (reference sequence).

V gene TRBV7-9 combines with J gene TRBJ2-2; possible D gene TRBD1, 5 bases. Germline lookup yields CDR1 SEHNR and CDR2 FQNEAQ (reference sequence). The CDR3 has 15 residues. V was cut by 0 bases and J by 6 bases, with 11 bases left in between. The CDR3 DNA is TGTGCCAGCAGCTTAGCAAGGGGCCTTGCCGGGGAGCTGTTTTTT. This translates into CASSLARGLAGELFF.

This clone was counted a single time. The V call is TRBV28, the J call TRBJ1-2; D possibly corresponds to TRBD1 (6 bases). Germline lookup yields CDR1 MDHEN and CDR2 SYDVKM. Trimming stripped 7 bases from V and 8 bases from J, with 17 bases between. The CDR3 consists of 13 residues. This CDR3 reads CASTPGDMGGYTF. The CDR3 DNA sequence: TGTGCCAGCACCCCGGGGGACATGGGAGGCTACACCTTC.